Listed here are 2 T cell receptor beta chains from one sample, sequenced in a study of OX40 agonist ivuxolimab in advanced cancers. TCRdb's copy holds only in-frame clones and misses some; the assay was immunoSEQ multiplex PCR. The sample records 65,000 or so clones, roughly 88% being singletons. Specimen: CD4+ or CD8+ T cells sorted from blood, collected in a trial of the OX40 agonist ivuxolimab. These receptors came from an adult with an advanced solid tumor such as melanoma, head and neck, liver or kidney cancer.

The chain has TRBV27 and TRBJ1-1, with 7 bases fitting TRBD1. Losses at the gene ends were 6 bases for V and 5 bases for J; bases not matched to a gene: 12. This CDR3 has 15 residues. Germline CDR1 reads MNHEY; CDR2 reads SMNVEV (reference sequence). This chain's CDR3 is CASRLRQGVGTEAFF. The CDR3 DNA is TGTGCCAGCAGGCTACGACAGGGTGTAGGGACTGAAGCTTTCTTT.

The CDR3 DNA is TGCGCCAGCAGCCACCGGGACCCGGGGGCTGAAGCTTTCTTT. Its translation: CASSHRDPGAEAFF. The chain links TRBV4-1 to TRBJ1-1; TRBD1 might be the D (5 bases). V was cut by 3 bases and J by 6 bases, with 14 bases left in between. CDR3 length equals 14 residues. Germline assignment: CDR1 MGHRA and CDR2 YSYEKL.